This record looks at one T cell receptor (beta chain) sequence and its context. This specimen includes other DNA sequences encoding the same CDR3. The sample belongs to a study of shared clonotypes between healthy human individuals. Approximately 30,000 T cell genomes (approximately 190 ng DNA) went into each sorted-subset replicate. Repertoires were generated with immunoSEQ multiplex PCR, while TCRdb's copy carries only in-frame clones and drops some. The table lists under 2.5 million clones, around 92% of them singletons. The CDR3 is made up of 12 amino acids. V lost 4 bases and J lost 4, with 9 bases in between. Germline V gives CDR1 SGHRS, CDR2 YFSETQ.

The chain combines TRBV5-1 with TRBJ2-7; D may be TRBD1 or TRBD2 (5 bases each). The clonotype originates from a man aged 18 to 29 in good health. Some clones in this sample may be carry-over from other donors' samples. The specimen was naive CD4+ T cells from PBMCs. Subset here: CD45RA+ positively selected. The CDR3 nucleotides are TGCGCCAGCAGCAGGGGAGCATACGAGCAGTACTTC. It specifies CASSRGAYEQYF.